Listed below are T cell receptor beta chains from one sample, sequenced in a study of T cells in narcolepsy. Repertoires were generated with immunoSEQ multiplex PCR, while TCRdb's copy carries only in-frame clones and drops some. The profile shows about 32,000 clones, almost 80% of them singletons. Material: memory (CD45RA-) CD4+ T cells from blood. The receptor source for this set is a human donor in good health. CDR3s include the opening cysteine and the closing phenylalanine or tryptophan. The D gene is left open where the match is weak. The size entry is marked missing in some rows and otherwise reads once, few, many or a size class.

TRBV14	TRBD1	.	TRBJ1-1	CASSLSRTGGTEAFF	TGTGCCAGCAGCCTCTCCCGGACAGGAGGCACTGAAGCTTTCTTT
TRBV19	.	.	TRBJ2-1	CASSARRSGGANEQFF	TGTGCCAGTAGTGCCCGACGGTCAGGCGGAGCCAATGAGCAGTTCTTC
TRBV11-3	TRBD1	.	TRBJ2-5	CASSYLPGQGRETQYF	TGTGCCAGCAGCTACTTACCCGGACAGGGGAGAGAGACCCAGTACTTC
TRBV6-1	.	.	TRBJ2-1	CASSDRGSMGYNEQFF	TGTGCCAGCAGTGATAGGGGGTCCATGGGATACAATGAGCAGTTCTTC
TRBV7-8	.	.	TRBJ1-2	CASSFAGGFYGYTF	TGTGCCAGCAGCTTTGCCGGGGGATTCTATGGCTACACCTTC
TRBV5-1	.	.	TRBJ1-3	CASSLVSTAGNTIYF	TGCGCCAGCAGTTTGGTTAGCACAGCTGGAAACACCATATATTTT
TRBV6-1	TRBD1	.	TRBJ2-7	CASSEGRQGRGRQVYEQYF	TGTGCCAGCAGTGAAGGGAGACAGGGCAGGGGAAGGCAGGTATACGAGCAGTACTTC
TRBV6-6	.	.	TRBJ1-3	CASILQPSGNTIYF	TGTGCCAGCATCCTACAGCCCTCTGGAAACACCATATATTTT
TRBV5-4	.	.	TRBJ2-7	CASRGRNSYEQYF	TGTGCCAGCCGGGGTAGGAATTCCTACGAGCAGTACTTC
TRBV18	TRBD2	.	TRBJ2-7	CASNTGTSGYEQYF	TGTGCCAGCAACACCGGGACTAGCGGATACGAGCAGTACTTC
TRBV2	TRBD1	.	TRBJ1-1	CASRTTGTNTEAFF	TGTGCCAGCAGGACGACAGGGACTAACACTGAAGCTTTCTTT
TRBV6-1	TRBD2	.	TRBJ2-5	CASSEGLAGAKETQYF	TGTGCCAGCAGTGAGGGACTAGCGGGGGCCAAAGAGACCCAGTACTTC
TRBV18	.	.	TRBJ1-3	CASSPRRTSSSGNTIYF	TGTGCCAGCTCACCACGAAGAACTTCGAGCTCTGGAAACACCATATATTTT
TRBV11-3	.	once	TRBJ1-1	CASSLRSYKAFF	TGTGCCAGCAGCTTAAGAAGTTACAAAGCTTTCTTT
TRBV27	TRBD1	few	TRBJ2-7	CASSLGTGGSYEQYF	TGTGCCAGCAGTTTGGGGACAGGGGGCTCCTACGAGCAGTACTTC
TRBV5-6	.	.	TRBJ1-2	CASSLRESGYTF	TGTGCCAGCAGCTTGAGAGAATCTGGCTACACCTTC
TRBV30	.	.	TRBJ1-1	CAWSPQWGPTEAFF	TGTGCCTGGAGTCCCCAATGGGGGCCCACTGAAGCTTTCTTT
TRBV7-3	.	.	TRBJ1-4	CASSFSRGNEKLFF	TGTGCCAGCAGCTTCAGCAGGGGAAATGAAAAACTGTTTTTT
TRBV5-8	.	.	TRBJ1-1	CASSRSLGQSDKAFF	TGTGCCAGCAGCCGGAGTTTGGGTCAGAGCGACAAAGCTTTCTTT
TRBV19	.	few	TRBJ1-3	CASRPDSVSGNTIYF	TGTGCCAGTAGGCCCGACTCAGTCTCTGGAAACACCATATATTTT
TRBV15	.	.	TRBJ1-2	CATSRGGFGYTF	TGTGCCACCAGCAGAGGTGGGTTTGGCTACACCTTC
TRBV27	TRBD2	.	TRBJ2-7	CPPREGYEQYF	TGCCCTCCGAGGGAGGGCTACGAGCAGTACTTC
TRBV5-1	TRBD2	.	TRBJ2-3	CASSFGSGTTDTQYF	TGCGCCAGCAGCTTCGGTAGCGGGACGACAGATACGCAGTATTTT
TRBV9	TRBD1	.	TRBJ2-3	CASSVGGQGADTQYF	TGTGCCAGCAGCGTAGGGGGACAGGGAGCGGATACGCAGTATTTT
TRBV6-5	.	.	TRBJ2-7	CASRPLRRVIEQYF	TGTGCCAGCAGACCGTTGAGGAGGGTAATCGAGCAGTACTTC
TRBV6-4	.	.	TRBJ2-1	CASSEQGWDEQFF	TGTGCCAGCAGTGAACAGGGTTGGGATGAGCAGTTCTTC
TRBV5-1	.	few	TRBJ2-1	CASSLEAIEWDEQFF	TGCGCCAGCAGCTTGGAGGCAATCGAGTGGGATGAGCAGTTCTTC
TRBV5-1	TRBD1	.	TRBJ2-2	CASSFDRGNTGELFF	TGCGCCAGCAGCTTCGACAGGGGGAACACCGGGGAGCTGTTTTTT
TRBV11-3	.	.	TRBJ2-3	CASSQASGPSTDTQYF	TGTGCCAGCAGCCAAGCCAGCGGGCCGAGCACAGATACGCAGTATTTT
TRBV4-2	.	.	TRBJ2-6	CASSQEAPGQKAGANVLTF	TGTGCCAGCAGCCAAGAAGCGCCGGGACAAAAAGCTGGGGCCAACGTCCTGACTTTC
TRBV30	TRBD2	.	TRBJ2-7	CARGRDEYEQYF	TGTGCTCGCGGGAGGGATGAGTACGAGCAGTACTTC
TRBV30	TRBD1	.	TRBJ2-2	CACGTGGSLNTGELFF	TGTGCCTGCGGGACAGGGGGGTCTTTGAACACCGGGGAGCTGTTTTTT
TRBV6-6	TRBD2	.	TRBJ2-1	CASIMAGGGGEQFF	TGTGCCAGCATAATGGCGGGAGGGGGTGGTGAGCAGTTCTTC
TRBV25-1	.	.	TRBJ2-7	CASSARRGQTYEQYF	TGTGCCAGCAGTGCGAGGAGGGGACAGACCTACGAGCAGTACTTC
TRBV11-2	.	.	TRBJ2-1	CASSADLQGEQFF	TGTGCCAGCAGCGCCGACTTGCAGGGTGAGCAGTTCTTC
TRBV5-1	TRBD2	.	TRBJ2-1	CASKILGGAYNEQFF	TGCGCCAGCAAAATTCTCGGGGGGGCCTACAATGAGCAGTTCTTC
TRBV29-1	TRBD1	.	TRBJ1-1	CSVGPTGGGTEAFF	TGCAGCGTCGGACCTACAGGGGGCGGTACTGAAGCTTTCTTT
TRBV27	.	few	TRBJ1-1	CASSLRASSGKAEAFF	TGTGCCAGCAGTTTACGAGCCTCATCTGGGAAGGCTGAAGCTTTCTTT
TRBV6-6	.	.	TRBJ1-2	CASSPGTYGYTF	TGTGCCAGCAGTCCAGGCACTTATGGCTACACCTTC
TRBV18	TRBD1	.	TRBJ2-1	CASSPKNRDSTYNEQFF	TGTGCCAGCTCCCCAAAAAACCGGGACAGCACCTACAATGAGCAGTTCTTC
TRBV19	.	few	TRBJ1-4	CASSSTTGTTNEKLFF	TGTGCCAGTAGTAGCACGACGGGGACAACTAATGAAAAACTGTTTTTT
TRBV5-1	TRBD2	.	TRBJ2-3	CASSFRLAGGTDTQYF	TGCGCCAGCAGCTTTCGACTAGCGGGGGGCACAGATACGCAGTATTTT
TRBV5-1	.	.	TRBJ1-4	CASSLEGLGGTRSEKLFF	TGCGCCAGCAGCTTGGAAGGGCTCGGAGGGACACGGAGTGAAAAACTGTTTTTT
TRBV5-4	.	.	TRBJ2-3	CASSLGVSLSYLSTDTQYF	TGTGCCAGCAGCTTGGGTGTGTCTCTCAGCTACCTAAGCACAGATACGCAGTATTTT
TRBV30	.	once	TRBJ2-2	CAWSRTRLGGELFF	TGTGCCTGGAGTCGAACCCGACTGGGAGGGGAGCTGTTTTTT
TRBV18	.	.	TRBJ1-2	CASSPMDQYRLGYTF	TGTGCCAGCTCACCAATGGACCAATACCGACTAGGCTACACCTTC
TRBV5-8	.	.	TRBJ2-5	CASSFTGVETQYF	TGTGCCAGCAGCTTTACCGGGGTAGAGACCCAGTACTTC
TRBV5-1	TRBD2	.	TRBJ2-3	CASSFTVTSGRSADTQYF	TGCGCCAGCAGCTTCACCGTGACTAGCGGGAGATCTGCAGATACGCAGTATTTT
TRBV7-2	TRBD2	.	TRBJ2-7	CASSLEGLAGEQYF	TGTGCCAGCAGCTTAGAGGGACTAGCCGGCGAGCAGTACTTC
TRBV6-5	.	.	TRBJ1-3	CASSYSGFGNTIYF	TGTGCCAGCAGTTACTCAGGCTTTGGAAACACCATATATTTT
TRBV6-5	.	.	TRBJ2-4	CASSDSQGAKNIQYF	TGTGCCAGCAGTGACTCGCAGGGAGCCAAAAACATTCAGTACTTC
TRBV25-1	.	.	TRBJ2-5	CASSLGVQETQYF	TGTGCCAGCAGCCTTGGGGTCCAAGAGACCCAGTACTTC
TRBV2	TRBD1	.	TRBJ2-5	CASRFEQGGETQYF	TGTGCCAGCAGATTTGAACAGGGGGGAGAGACCCAGTACTTC
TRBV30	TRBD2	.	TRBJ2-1	CAWSVSRTSATRNEQFF	TGTGCCTGGAGTGTCAGCCGGACTAGCGCCACGAGGAATGAGCAGTTCTTC
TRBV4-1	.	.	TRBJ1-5	CASSQEGTGNQPQHF	TGCGCCAGCAGCCAAGAGGGGACGGGGAATCAGCCCCAGCATTTT
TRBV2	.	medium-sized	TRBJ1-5	CASSPGPLVGNSNQPQHF	TGTGCCAGCAGTCCGGGACCCCTGGTCGGTAATAGCAATCAGCCCCAGCATTTT
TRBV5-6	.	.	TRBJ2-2	CASSLGGTNTGELFF	TGTGCCAGCAGCTTGGGAGGGACCAACACCGGGGAGCTGTTTTTT